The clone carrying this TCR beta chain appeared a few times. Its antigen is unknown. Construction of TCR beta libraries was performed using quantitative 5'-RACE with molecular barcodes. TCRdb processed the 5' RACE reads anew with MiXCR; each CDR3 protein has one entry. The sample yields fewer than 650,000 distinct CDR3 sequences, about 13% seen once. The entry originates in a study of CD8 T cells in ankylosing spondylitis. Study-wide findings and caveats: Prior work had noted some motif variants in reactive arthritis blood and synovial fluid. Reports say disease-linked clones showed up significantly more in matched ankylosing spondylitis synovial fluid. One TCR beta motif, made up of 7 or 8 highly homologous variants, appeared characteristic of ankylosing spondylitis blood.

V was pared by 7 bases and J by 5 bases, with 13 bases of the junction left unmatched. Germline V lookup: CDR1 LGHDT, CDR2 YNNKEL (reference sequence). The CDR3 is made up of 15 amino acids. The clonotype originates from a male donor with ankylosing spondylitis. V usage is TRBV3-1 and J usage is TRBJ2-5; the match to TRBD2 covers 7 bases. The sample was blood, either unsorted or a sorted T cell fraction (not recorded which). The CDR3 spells CASTMAGLEGETQYF. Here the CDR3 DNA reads TGTGCCAGCACAATGGCCGGACTAGAGGGGGAGACCCAGTACTTC.